The 5 T cell receptor beta chains below were found in one sample sequenced in a study of T cells in Graves' hyperthyroidism and ophthalmopathy (dated by TCRdb to between 2018 and 2021). Library generation was performed with multiplex PCR. TCRdb lists the instrument as Illumina HiSeq 2000. TCR beta CDR3 regions were amplified from RNA transcripts. For the first round of RT-PCR on the TCR CDR3, the HTBI primer set was used together with the Qiagen OneStep RT-PCR kit. Through fastp at Q25 and MiXCR, TCRdb rebuilt clones from the public reads, retaining in-frame beta chains. CDR3 protein sequences are deduplicated, and each keeps its most common genes and DNA. The sample data list a few hundred thousand distinct CDR3 sequences, and around 14% of these were observed just once. About 7% of the sample belongs to the ten largest clones. Sequenced material: blood. These receptor sequences come from a woman aged 30 to 39 with Graves' hyperthyroidism.

This clonotype has a count of ten or more. The V and J genes are TRBV6-2 or TRBV6-3 and TRBJ2-7; perhaps TRBD1 as D (6 bases). There are 16 residues in the CDR3. V was pared by 2 bases and J by 7 bases, with 21 bases between. The V gene's germline CDR1 is MNHEY and CDR2 SVGEGT. The CDR3 DNA reads as TGTGCCAGCAGTTACAGTTCGGCAGGGGCTGCGAGGGAGCAGTACTTC. Translation: CASSYSSAGAAREQYF.

This clonotype was picked up a small number of times. The chain carries TRBV5-1 and TRBJ2-2; TRBD1 aligns across 11 bases. V was pared by 4 bases and J by 7 bases, with 6 bases of the junction left unmatched. Germline V CDR1 and CDR2: SGHRS, YFSETQ. This CDR3 has 15 residues. CDR3 region: CASSQDRGQGGELFF. CDR3 bases: TGCGCCAGCAGCCAGGACAGGGGGCAAGGCGGGGAGCTGTTTTTT.

This clonotype was detected ten times or more. This chain connects TRBV30 to TRBJ2-1; 9 nucleotides line up with TRBD2. The J segment lost 6 bases and the V segment lost 1 base, leaving 4 bases of the junction unmatched. Germline V CDR1 and CDR2: GTSNPN, SVGIG (reference sequence). CDR3 length: 14 amino acids. The CDR3 here is CAWSGGRASNEQFF. The CDR3 region has the DNA TGTGCCTGGAGTGGCGGGAGGGCCTCCAATGAGCAGTTCTTC.

This clonotype was seen many times. This chain links TRBV11-2 with TRBJ2-1; D is ambiguous. This CDR3 spans 17 amino acids. Germline V CDR1 and CDR2: SGHAT, FQNNGV. V dropped 0 bases and J dropped 5 bases, with 17 bases sitting between them. CDR3 nucleotides: TGTGCCAGCAGCTTAGATCTGGGCCGACGGGCCCACAATGAGCAGTTCTTC. It yields the protein CASSLDLGRRAHNEQFF.

J is TRBJ1-1 and V is TRBV5-6; D not certain. This CDR3 is 12 amino acids long. V dropped 0 bases and J dropped 7 bases, with 7 bases sitting between them. CDR1 and CDR2 (germline): SGHDT, YYEEEE. The CDR3 DNA reads as TGTGCCAGCAGCTTGGTAGGGTATGAAGCTTTCTTT. Amino acids: CASSLVGYEAFF.